This T cell receptor beta chain came from a study of CD8+ T cells in alopecia areata. Study context: Oral tofacitinib, 5 to 10 mg twice daily, was given in an open-label trial. Study-wide results and caveats: Scalp samples also contribute reads from the resident alphabeta T cells found in normal skin. TCRs were shared less clearly across patients than in mice, possibly for HLA-related reasons. Higher clonality was seen in lesional scalp than in normal scalp, especially in alopecia totalis/universalis.

Sequencing used cDNA as its template, made by extracting RNA and reverse transcribing it. TCRdb keeps only in-frame clones here, not all; method: immunoSEQ multiplex PCR. The table records approximately 180,000 clones, about 60% of them present only once. The CDR3 is 14 amino acids. The germline V gene encodes CDR1 GTSNPN and CDR2 SVGIG (reference sequence). The ends were cut back, 1 base at V and 5 bases at J, with 15 bases in the middle. On this clone: The antigen is not known.

The V gene is TRBV30, the J gene TRBJ2-7; perhaps TRBD1 as D (5 bases). The receptor's source is a human donor with alopecia areata. Sequenced here: CD4+ T cells sorted from blood, sampled at week 0. The CDR3 loop reads CAWSGRAFIDEQYF. The DNA for the CDR3 is TGTGCCTGGAGTGGCAGGGCCTTTATTGACGAGCAGTACTTC.